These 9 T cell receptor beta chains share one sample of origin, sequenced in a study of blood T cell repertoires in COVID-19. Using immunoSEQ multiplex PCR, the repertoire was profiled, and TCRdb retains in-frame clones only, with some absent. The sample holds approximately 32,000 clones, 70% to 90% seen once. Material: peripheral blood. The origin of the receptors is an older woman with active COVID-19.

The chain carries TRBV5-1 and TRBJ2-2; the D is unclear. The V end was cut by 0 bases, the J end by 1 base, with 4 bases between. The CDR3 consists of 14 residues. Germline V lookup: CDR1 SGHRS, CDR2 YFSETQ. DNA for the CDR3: TGCGCCAGCAGCTTGGGACAGAACACCGGGGAGCTGTTTTTT. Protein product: CASSLGQNTGELFF.

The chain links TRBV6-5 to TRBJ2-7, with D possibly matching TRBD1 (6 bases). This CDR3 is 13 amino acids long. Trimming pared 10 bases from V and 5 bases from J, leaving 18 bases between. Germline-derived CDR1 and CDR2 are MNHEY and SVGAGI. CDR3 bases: TGTGCCACCTTGGGAAGAACAGGGAACGAGCAGTACTTC. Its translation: CATLGRTGNEQYF.

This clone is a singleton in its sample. CDR3 coding DNA: TGTGCCAGCAGTCCGGACAGGGGCGGCTACACCTTC. Translating gives CASSPDRGGYTF. This chain links TRBV6-5 with TRBJ1-2; TRBD1 matches at 9 bases. In germline, CDR1 is MNHEY, CDR2 SVGAGI. The junction had 3 bases not matched to a gene; V was cut back by 5 bases and J by 8 bases. CDR3 length: 12 residues.

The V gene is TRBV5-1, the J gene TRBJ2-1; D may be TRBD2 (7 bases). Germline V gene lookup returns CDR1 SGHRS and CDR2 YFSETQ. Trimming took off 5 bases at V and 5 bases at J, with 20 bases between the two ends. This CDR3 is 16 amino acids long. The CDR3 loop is CASRRGGAILNNEQFF. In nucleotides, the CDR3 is TGCGCCAGCAGGAGAGGGGGGGCAATTTTGAACAATGAGCAGTTCTTC.

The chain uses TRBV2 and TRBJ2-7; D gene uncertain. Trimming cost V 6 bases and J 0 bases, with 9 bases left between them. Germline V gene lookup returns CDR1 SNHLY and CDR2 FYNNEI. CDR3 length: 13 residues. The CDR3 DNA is TGTGCCAGCAGGAATACTTTCTCCTACGAGCAGTACTTC. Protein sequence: CASRNTFSYEQYF.

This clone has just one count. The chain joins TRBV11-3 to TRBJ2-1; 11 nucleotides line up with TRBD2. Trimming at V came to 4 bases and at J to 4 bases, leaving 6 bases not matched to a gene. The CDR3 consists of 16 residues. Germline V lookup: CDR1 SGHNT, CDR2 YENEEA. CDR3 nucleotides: TGTGCCAGCAGCTCCTATAGCGGGGGGGAGTACAATGAGCAGTTCTTC. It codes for CASSSYSGGEYNEQFF.

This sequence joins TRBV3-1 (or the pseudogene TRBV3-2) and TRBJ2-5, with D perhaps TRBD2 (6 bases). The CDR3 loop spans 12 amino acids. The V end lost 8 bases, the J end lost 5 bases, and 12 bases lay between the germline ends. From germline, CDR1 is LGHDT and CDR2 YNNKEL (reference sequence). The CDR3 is CASATSFETQYF. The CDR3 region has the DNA TGTGCCAGCGCAACTAGCTTCGAGACCCAGTACTTC.

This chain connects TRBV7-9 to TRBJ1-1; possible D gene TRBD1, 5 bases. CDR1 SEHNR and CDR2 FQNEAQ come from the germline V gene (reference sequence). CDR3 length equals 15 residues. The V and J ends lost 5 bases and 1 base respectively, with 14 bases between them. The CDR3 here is CASSEDKGWNTEAFF. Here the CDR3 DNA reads TGTGCCAGCAGCGAGGACAAGGGTTGGAACACTGAAGCTTTCTTT. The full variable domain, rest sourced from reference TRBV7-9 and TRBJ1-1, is DTGVSQNPRHKITKRGQNVTFRCDPISEHNRLYWYRQTLGQGPEFLTYFQNEAQLEKSRLLSDRFSAERPKGSFSTLEIQRTEQGDSAMYLCASSEDKGWNTEAFFGQGTRLTVV.

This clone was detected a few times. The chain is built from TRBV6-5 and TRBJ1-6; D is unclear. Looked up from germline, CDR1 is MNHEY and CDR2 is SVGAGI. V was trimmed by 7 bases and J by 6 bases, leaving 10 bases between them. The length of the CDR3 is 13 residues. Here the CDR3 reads CASTRGSNSPLHF. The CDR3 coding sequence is TGTGCCAGCACTAGAGGCTCTAATTCACCCCTCCACTTT.